In this sample, the clone carrying this T cell receptor (beta chain) is medium-sized. Its specificity is not known. Libraries were prepared by immunoSEQ multiplex PCR; TCRdb keeps only in-frame clonotypes and omits some of them. This sample has some 100,000 clones, with roughly 84% found just once. Trimming cost V 5 bases and J 4 bases, with 11 bases left between them. Germline CDR1 and CDR2: MDHEN and SYDVKM. The CDR3 consists of 13 residues. The source of the sample is a study of radiation and T cells in renal cell carcinoma. Overall study findings and caveats: From baseline, blood top tumor clonotypes peaked at 2 weeks post-radiation.

The time point was: blood 4 weeks post-SBRT, at nephrectomy. Treatment described: 15 Gy SBRT to primary tumor, nephrectomy 4 weeks later. Nephrectomy followed 15 Gy stereotactic body radiation by 4 weeks. This renal cell carcinoma was of the clear cell type. This sample comprised blood, obtained from a patient whose treatment included radiotherapy and nephrectomy. This sequence joins TRBV28 and TRBJ2-5; possible D gene TRBD2, 6 bases. This TCR derives from a man aged 55 to 70 with renal cell carcinoma. CDR3 in amino acids: CASSKGLRETQYF. The CDR3, as DNA: TGTGCCAGCAGTAAAGGACTACGAGAGACCCAGTACTTC.